These 10 T cell receptor beta chains originate from one sample sequenced in a study of CD8 T cells in ankylosing spondylitis (dated by TCRdb to about 2017). Library preparation employed 5' RACE. TCRdb lists the instrument as Illumina HiSeq 2500. In TCRdb, the public reads were trimmed at Q25 with fastp and aligned with MiXCR, with productive beta chains retained. Rows merge per CDR3 protein into single entries with the most common DNA and genes. The sample table holds under 400,000 distinct CDR3 sequences, of which roughly 11% were seen once. The top ten constitute 9.1% of the sample. Sequencing input: blood, either unsorted or a sorted T cell fraction (not recorded which). The receptors here all came from a female donor with ankylosing spondylitis or in good health (not recorded which).

This clonotype appeared many times. This sequence joins TRBV18 and TRBJ1-1; TRBD1 agrees at 11 bases. Trimming took 4 bases from V and 4 from J; bases not matched to a gene: 2. Germline V gives CDR1 KGHSH, CDR2 LQKENI. CDR3 length equals 14 residues. The chain's CDR3 is CASSRDRGSTEAFF. The CDR3 nucleotides read TGTGCCAGCTCACGGGACAGGGGGTCCACTGAAGCTTTCTTT.

The sample holds many counts of this clonotype. The V and J genes are TRBV10-3 and TRBJ2-6; TRBD1 is a possible D gene (7 bases). The CDR3 runs to 18 residues. Between the trimmed V and J ends, which lost 2 bases and 0 bases, there was a span of 14 bases. Germline V gene lookup returns CDR1 ENHRY and CDR2 SYGVKD. The CDR3 protein is CAISENQGGLSGANVLTF. In DNA form, the CDR3 reads TGTGCCATCAGTGAGAATCAGGGGGGTCTCTCTGGGGCCAACGTCCTGACTTTC.

This clonotype was observed at least ten times. The chain has TRBV20-1 and TRBJ1-1, with TRBD1 matching over 7 bases. J lost 6 bases, V lost 3 bases, and 7 bases had no gene match. This CDR3 spans 13 amino acids. Germline CDR1 DFQATT, CDR2 SNEGSKA (reference sequence). The CDR3 nucleotides read TGCAGTGCTAGGTCGGGCAGGGGGGCTGAAGCTTTCTTT. Translation: CSARSGRGAEAFF.

This clonotype has only one observation. This chain joins TRBV12-2 and TRBJ2-4; TRBD1 reflects the table's D call only, with no check against the DNA. TRBV12-2 is deemed a pseudogene. The CDR3 contains 17 residues. The CDR3 is CASRAEETHGQQNIQYF. DNA of the CDR3: TGTGCAAGTCGCGCAGAGGAAACGCATGGACAGCAAAACATTCAGTACTTC.

This clonotype was seen ten or more times. The chain has TRBV28 and TRBJ1-2; a weak D match, TRBD1 (5 bases). Germline CDR1 reads MDHEN; CDR2 reads SYDVKM. The CDR3 is 14 residues long. The V and J ends lost 3 bases and 7 bases respectively, with 15 bases between them. This CDR3 reads CASSLPGSKSGYTF. The CDR3 nucleotides read TGTGCCAGCAGTTTGCCAGGGAGTAAGAGTGGCTACACCTTC.

This clonotype was picked up a small number of times. The chain couples TRBV28 to TRBJ1-5; TRBD1 might be the D (6 bases). Trimming left V 6 bases short and J 4 bases short, with 13 bases between. Germline assignment: CDR1 MDHEN and CDR2 SYDVKM. This CDR3 comprises 14 residues. The DNA for the CDR3 is TGTGCCAGCAGATTAGGGGGGGGGAATCAGCCCCAGCATTTT. Its translation: CASRLGGGNQPQHF.

The J gene is TRBJ2-1, the V gene TRBV5-1; maybe TRBD1 (6 bases). This CDR3 contains 14 residues. CDR1 and CDR2 from the germline V gene are SGHRS and YFSETQ. V gave up 3 bases and J gave up 8 bases, with 15 bases separating them. The CDR3 reads CASSSERGWDEQFF. CDR3 coding DNA: TGCGCCAGCAGCTCGGAGAGGGGGTGGGATGAGCAGTTCTTC.

V gene TRBV20-1 combines with J gene TRBJ2-3; 7 bases agree with TRBD2. Looked up from germline, CDR1 is DFQATT and CDR2 is SNEGSKA (reference sequence). The CDR3 runs 11 residues. The CDR3 DNA is TGCAGGGTACTGGCGGGAGACACGCAGTATTTT. It specifies CRVLAGDTQYF.

This clonotype appeared many times. The chain uses TRBV6-5 and TRBJ1-6, with TRBD1 matching over 9 bases. The ends lost 2 bases at V and 5 bases at J; junction bases unmatched: 4. The CDR3 runs 16 residues. From germline, CDR1 is MNHEY and CDR2 SVGAGI. Here the CDR3 DNA reads TGTGCCAGCAGTTACGGAACAGGGGGCCATAATTCACCCCTCCACTTT. This translates into CASSYGTGGHNSPLHF.

CDR3 nucleotide sequence: TGTGCCAGCAGCCCCAGACAGGGGGCTGTGAACACTGAAGCTTTCTTT. Protein product: CASSPRQGAVNTEAFF. The V call is TRBV7-9, the J call TRBJ1-1; 10 bases align to TRBD1. CDR1 and CDR2 from the germline V gene are SEHNR and FQNEAQ (reference sequence). V was clipped by 5 bases and J by 0 bases; unmatched bases: 6. The CDR3 has 16 amino acids.